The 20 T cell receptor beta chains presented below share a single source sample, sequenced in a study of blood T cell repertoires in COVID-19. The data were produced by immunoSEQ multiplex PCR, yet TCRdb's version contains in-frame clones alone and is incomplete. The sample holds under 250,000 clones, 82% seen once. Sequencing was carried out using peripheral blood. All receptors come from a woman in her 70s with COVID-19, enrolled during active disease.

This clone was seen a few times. In DNA form, the CDR3 reads TGTGCCAGCAGTTACTCCCGACAGGGAGCTAACTATGGCTACACCTTC. Residues: CASSYSRQGANYGYTF. The chain is built from TRBV6-2 or TRBV6-3 and TRBJ1-2, with 7 bases lining up with TRBD1. CDR3 length equals 16 residues. V lost 0 bases and J lost 0; bases outside the gene matches: 4. Germline loops: CDR1 MNHEY, CDR2 SVGEGT.

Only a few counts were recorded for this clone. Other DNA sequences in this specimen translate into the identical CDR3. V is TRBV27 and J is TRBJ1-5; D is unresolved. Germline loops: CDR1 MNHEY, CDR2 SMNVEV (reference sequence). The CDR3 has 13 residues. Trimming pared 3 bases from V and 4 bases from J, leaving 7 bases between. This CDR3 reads CASSFAGNQPQHF. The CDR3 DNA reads TGTGCCAGCAGTTTCGCGGGGAATCAGCCCCAGCATTTT.

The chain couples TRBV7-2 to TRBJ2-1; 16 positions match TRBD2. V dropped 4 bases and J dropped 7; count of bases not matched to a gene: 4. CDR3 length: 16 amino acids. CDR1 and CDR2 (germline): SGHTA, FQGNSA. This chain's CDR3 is CASSSPGLAGGNEQFF. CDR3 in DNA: TGTGCCAGCAGCTCCCCGGGACTAGCGGGAGGGAATGAGCAGTTCTTC. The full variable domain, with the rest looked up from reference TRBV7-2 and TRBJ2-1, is GAGVSQSPSNKVTEKGKDVELRCDPISGHTALYWYRQSLGQGLEFLIYFQGNSAPDKSGLPSDRFSAERTGGSVSTLTIQRTQQEDSAVYLCASSSPGLAGGNEQFFGPGTRLTVL.

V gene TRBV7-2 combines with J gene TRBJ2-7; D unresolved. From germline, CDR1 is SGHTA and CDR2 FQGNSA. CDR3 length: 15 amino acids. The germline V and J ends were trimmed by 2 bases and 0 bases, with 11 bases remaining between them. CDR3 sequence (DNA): TGTGCCAGCAGCTTAAGGTTTACAGTCTCCTACGAGCAGTACTTC. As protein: CASSLRFTVSYEQYF.

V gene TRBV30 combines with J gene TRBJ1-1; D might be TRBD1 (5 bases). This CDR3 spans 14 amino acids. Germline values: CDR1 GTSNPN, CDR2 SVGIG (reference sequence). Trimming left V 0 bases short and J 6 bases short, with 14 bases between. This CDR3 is CAWSVGNRGSEAFF. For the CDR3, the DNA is TGTGCCTGGAGTGTAGGAAATAGGGGATCTGAAGCTTTCTTT.

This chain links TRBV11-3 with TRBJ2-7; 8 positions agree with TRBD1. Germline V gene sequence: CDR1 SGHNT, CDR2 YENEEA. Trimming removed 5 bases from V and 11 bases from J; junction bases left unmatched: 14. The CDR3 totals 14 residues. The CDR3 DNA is TGTGCCAGCAGCCGCGGACAGGGAGCACCCCAGGAGTACTTC. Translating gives CASSRGQGAPQEYF.

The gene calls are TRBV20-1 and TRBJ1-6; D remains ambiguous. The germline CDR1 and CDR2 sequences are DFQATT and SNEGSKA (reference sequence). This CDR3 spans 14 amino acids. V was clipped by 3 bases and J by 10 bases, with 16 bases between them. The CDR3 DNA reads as TGCAGTGCTAGTGAGACTTCCCCGGGGTCACCCCTCCACTTT. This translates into CSASETSPGSPLHF.

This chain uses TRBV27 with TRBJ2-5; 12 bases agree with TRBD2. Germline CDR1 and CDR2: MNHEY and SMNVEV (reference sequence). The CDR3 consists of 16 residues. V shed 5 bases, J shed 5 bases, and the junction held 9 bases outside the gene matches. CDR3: CASSGELAGGRETQYF. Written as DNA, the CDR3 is TGTGCCAGCAGTGGGGAACTAGCGGGAGGAAGGGAGACCCAGTACTTC.

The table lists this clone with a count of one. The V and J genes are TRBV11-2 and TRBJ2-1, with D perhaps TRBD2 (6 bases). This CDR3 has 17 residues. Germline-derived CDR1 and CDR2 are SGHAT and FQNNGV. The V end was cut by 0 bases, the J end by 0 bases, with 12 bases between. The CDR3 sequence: CASSLDRRTISYNEQFF. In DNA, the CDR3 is TGTGCCAGCAGCTTAGATAGAAGGACTATCTCCTACAATGAGCAGTTCTTC.

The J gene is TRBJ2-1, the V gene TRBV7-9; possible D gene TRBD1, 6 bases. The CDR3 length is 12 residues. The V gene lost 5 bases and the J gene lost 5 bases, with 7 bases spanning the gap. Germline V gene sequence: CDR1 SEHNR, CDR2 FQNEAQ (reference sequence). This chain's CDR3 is CASSPGDNEQFF. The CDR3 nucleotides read TGTGCCAGCAGCCCAGGGGACAATGAGCAGTTCTTC.

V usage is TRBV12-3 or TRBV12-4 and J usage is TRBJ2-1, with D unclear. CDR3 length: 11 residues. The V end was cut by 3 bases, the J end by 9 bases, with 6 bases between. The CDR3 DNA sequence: TGTGCCAGCAGTTTGATAGCTGAGCAGTTCTTC. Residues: CASSLIAEQFF.

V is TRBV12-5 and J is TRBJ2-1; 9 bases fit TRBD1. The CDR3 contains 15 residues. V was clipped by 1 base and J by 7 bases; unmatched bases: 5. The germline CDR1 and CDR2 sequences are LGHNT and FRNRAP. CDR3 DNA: TGTGCTAGTGGTTTGGGGGGGACAGGGCAAAATGAGCAGTTCTTC. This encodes CASGLGGTGQNEQFF.

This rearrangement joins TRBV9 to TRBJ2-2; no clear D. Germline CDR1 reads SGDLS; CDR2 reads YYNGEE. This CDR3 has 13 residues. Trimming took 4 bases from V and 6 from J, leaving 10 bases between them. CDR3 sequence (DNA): TGTGCCAGCAGCCCCCTCGAGTCCGGGGAGCTGTTTTTT. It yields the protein CASSPLESGELFF.

The CDR3 protein is CASSLGAAGANTGELFF. CDR3 bases: TGTGCCAGCAGCTTGGGTGCTGCGGGTGCGAACACCGGGGAGCTGTTTTTT. The rearrangement links TRBV5-4 to TRBJ2-2; D might be TRBD2 (5 bases). V lost 0 bases, J lost 0 bases, and 12 bases lay in between. The germline V gene has CDR1 SGHNT and CDR2 YYREEE (reference sequence). This CDR3 has 17 amino acids.

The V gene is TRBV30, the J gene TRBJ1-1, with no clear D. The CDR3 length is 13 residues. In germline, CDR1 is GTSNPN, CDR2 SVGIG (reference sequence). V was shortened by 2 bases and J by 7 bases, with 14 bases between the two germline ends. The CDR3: CAWSPKPRLEAFF. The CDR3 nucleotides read TGTGCCTGGAGTCCCAAGCCTCGACTTGAAGCTTTCTTT. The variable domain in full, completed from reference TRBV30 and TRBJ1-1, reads SQTIHQWPATLVQPVGSPLSLECTVEGTSNPNLYWYRQAAGRGLQLLFYSVGIGQISSEVPQNLSASRPQDRQFILSSKKLLLSDSGFYLCAWSPKPRLEAFFGQGTRLTVV.

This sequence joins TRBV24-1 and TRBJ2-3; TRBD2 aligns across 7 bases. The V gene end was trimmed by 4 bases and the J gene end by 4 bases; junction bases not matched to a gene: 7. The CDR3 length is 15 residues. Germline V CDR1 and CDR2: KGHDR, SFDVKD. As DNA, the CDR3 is TGTGCCACCAGTGAGGCTAGCGGTTTCCCAGATACGCAGTATTTT. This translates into CATSEASGFPDTQYF.

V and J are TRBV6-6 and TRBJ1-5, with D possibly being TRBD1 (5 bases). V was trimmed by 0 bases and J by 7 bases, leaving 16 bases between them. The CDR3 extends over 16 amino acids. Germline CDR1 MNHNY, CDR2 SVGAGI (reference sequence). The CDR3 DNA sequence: TGTGCCAGCAGTTACTCAGGGGTGCCCAATCAACAGCCCCAGCATTTT. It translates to CASSYSGVPNQQPQHF.

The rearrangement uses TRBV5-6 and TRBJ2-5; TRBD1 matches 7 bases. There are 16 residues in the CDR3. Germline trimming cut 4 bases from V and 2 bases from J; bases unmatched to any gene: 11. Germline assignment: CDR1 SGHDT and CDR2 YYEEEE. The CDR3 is CASSEGQEKAQETQYF. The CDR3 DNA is TGTGCCAGCAGCGAAGGACAGGAGAAAGCTCAAGAGACCCAGTACTTC.

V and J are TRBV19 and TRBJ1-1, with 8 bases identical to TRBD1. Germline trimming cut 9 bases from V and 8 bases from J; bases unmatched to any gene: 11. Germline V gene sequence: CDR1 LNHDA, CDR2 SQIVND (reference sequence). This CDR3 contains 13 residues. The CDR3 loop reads CASIDRGRLEAFF. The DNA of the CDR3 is TGTGCCAGCATCGACAGGGGCCGGCTGGAAGCTTTCTTT.

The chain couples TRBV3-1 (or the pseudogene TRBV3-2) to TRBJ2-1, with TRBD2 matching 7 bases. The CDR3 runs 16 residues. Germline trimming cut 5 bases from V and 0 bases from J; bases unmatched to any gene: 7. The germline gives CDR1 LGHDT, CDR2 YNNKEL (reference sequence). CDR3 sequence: CASSVSGGVSYNEQFF. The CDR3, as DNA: TGTGCCAGCAGCGTCTCGGGGGGAGTCTCCTACAATGAGCAGTTCTTC.